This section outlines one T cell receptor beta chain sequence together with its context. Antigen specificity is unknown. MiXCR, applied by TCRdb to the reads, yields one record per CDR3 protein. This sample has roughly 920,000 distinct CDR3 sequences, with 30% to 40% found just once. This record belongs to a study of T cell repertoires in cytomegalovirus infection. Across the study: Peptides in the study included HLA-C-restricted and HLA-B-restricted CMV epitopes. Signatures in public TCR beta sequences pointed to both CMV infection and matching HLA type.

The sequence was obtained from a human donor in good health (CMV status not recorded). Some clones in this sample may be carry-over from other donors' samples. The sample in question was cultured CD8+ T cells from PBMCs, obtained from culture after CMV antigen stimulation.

The chain's CDR3 is CASSQVVAGEAYEQYF. CDR3 sequence (DNA): TGCGCCAGCAGCCAGGTAGTAGCGGGGGAGGCCTACGAGCAGTACTTC. The chain uses TRBV4-1 and TRBJ2-7; TRBD2 agrees at 9 bases. This CDR3 has 16 amino acids. Per germline, CDR1 MGHRA and CDR2 YSYEKL. V lost 3 bases, J lost 2 bases, and 8 bases stayed unmatched.